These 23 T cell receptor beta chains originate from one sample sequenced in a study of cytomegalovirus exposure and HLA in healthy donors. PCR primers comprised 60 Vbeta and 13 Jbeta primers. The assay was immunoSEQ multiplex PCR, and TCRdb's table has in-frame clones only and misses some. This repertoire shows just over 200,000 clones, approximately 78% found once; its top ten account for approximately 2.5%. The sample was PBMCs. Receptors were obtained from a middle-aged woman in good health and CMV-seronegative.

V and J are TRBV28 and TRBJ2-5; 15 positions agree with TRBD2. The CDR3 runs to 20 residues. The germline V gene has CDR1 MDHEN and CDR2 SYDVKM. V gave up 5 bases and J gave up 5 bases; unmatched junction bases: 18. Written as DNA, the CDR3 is TGTGCCAGCAGTCCGGAGGGACTAGCGGGAGGTCCCCTCCCACCGGAGACCCAGTACTTC. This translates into CASSPEGLAGGPLPPETQYF.

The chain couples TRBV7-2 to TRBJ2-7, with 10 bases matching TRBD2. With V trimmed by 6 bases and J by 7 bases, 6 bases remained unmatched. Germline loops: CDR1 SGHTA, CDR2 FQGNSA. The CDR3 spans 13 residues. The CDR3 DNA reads TGTGCCAGCAGACTCAGCGGGAGGGGGGAGCAGTACTTC. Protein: CASRLSGRGEQYF.

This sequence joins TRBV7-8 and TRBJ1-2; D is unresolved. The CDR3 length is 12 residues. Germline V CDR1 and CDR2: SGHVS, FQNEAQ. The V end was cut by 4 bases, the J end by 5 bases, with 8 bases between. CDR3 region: CASSSRGYGYTF. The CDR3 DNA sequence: TGTGCCAGCAGCTCTCGCGGGTATGGCTACACCTTC. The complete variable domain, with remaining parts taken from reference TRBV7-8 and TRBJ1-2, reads GAGVSQSPRYKVAKRGQDVALRCDPISGHVSLFWYQQALGQGPEFLTYFQNEAQLDKSGLPSDRFFAERPEGSVSTLKIQRTQQEDSAVYLCASSSRGYGYTFGSGTRLTVV.

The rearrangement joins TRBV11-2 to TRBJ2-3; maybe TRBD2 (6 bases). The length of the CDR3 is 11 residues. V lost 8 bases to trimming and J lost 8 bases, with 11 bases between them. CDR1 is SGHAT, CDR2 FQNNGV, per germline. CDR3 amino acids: CASGWDFTQYF. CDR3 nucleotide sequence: TGTGCCAGCGGGTGGGACTTTACGCAGTATTTT.

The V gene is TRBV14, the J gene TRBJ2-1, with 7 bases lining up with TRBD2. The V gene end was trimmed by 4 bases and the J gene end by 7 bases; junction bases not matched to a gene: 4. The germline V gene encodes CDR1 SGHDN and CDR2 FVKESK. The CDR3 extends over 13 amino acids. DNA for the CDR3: TGTGCCAGCAGCCGTAGACTAGCTAATGAGCAGTTCTTC. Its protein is CASSRRLANEQFF.

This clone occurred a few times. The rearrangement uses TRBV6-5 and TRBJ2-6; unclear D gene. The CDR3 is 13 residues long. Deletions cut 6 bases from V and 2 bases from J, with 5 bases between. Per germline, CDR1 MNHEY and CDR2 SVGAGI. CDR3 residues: CASRAAGANVLTF. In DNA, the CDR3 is TGTGCCAGCAGGGCAGCTGGGGCCAACGTCCTGACTTTC.

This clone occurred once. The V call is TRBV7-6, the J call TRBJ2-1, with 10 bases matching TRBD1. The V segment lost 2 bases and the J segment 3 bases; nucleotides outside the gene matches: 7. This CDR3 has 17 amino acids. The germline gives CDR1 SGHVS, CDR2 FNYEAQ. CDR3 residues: CASSLSPTGGGYNEQFF. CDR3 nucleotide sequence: TGTGCCAGCAGCTTATCACCGACAGGGGGCGGCTACAATGAGCAGTTCTTC.

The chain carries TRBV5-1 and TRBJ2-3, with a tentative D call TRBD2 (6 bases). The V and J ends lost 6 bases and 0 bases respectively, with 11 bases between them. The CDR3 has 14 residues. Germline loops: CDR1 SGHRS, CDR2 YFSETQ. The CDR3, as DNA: TGCGCCAGCACCCCCCTAGCGAGCACAGATACGCAGTATTTT. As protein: CASTPLASTDTQYF.

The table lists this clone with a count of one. The CDR3 region is CASSEVNLGEQYF. CDR3 sequence (DNA): TGTGCCAGCAGTGAAGTGAACCTCGGAGAGCAGTACTTC. This chain uses TRBV6-1 with TRBJ2-5; no definite D call. From germline, CDR1 is MNHNS and CDR2 SASEGT. The CDR3 runs to 13 residues. Trimming took 1 base from V and 11 from J, leaving 14 bases between them.

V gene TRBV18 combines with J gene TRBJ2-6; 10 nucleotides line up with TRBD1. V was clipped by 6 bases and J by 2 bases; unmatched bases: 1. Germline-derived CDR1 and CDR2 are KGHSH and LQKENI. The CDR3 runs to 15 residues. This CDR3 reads CASSTGGTGANVLTF. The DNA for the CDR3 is TGTGCCAGCTCGACAGGGGGCACTGGGGCCAACGTCCTGACTTTC. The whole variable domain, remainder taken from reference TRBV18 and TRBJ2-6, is NAGVMQNPRHLVRRRGQEARLRCSPMKGHSHVYWYRQLPEEGLKFMVYLQKENIIDESGMPKERFSAEFPKEGPSILRIQQVVRGDSAAYFCASSTGGTGANVLTFGAGSRLTVL.

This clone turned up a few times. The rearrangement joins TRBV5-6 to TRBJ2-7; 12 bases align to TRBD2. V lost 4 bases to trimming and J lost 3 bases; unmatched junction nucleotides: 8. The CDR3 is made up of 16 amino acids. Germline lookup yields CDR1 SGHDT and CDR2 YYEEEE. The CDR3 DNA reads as TGTGCCAGCAGCGAATGGGCGGGACTAGCGGGCTACGAGCAGTACTTC. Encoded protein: CASSEWAGLAGYEQYF.

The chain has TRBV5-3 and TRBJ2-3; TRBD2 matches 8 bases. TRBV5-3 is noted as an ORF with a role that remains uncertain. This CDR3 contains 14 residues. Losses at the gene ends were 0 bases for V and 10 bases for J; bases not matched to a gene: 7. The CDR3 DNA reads TGTGCCAGAAGCTTGGCACTAGCGGCCCGGGCGCAGTATTTT. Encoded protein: CARSLALAARAQYF.

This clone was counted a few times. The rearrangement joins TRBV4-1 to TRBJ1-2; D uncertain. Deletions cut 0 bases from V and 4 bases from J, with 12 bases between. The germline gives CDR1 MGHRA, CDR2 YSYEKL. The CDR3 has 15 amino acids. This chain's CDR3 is CASSQEFPSGYGYTF. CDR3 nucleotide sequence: TGCGCCAGCAGCCAAGAGTTCCCAAGCGGCTATGGCTACACCTTC.

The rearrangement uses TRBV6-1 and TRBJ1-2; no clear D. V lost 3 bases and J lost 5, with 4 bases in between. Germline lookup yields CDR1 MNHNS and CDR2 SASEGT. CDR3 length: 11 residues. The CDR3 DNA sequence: TGTGCCAGCAGTGATGCGTATGGCTACACCTTC. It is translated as CASSDAYGYTF.

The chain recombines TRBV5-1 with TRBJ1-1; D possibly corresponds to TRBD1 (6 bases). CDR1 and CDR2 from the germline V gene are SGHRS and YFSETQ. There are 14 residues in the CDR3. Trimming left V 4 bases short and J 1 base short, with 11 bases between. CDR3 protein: CASSVQGGNTEAFF. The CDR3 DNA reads TGCGCCAGCAGCGTACAGGGTGGGAACACTGAAGCTTTCTTT. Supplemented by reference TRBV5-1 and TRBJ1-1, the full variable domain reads KAGVTQTPRYLIKTRGQQVTLSCSPISGHRSVSWYQQTPGQGLQFLFEYFSETQRNKGNFPGRFSGRQFSNSRSEMNVSTLELGDSALYLCASSVQGGNTEAFFGQGTRLTVV.

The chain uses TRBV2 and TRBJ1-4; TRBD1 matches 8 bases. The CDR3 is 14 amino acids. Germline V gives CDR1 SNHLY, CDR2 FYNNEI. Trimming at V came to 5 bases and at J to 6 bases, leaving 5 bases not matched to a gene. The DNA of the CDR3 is TGTGCCAGCAGTCCGGACAGGGTCTATGAAAAACTGTTTTTT. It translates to CASSPDRVYEKLFF. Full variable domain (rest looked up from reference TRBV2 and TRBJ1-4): EPEVTQTPSHQVTQMGQEVILRCVPISNHLYFYWYRQILGQKVEFLVSFYNNEISEKSEIFDDQFSVERPDGSNFTLKIRSTKLEDSAMYFCASSPDRVYEKLFFGSGTQLSVL.

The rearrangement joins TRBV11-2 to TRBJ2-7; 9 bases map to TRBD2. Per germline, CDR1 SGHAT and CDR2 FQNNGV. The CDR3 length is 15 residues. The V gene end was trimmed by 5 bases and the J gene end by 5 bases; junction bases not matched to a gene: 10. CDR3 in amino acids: CASSATGTSSHEQYF. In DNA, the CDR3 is TGTGCCAGCAGCGCAACCGGGACTAGCAGCCACGAGCAGTACTTC.

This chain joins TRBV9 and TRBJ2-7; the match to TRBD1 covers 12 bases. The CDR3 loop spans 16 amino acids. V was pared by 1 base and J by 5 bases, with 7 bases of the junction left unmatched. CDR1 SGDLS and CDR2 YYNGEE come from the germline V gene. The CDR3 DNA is TGTGCCAGCAGCGTATCTTGGGGACAGGGGGCCGACGAGCAGTACTTC. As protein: CASSVSWGQGADEQYF.

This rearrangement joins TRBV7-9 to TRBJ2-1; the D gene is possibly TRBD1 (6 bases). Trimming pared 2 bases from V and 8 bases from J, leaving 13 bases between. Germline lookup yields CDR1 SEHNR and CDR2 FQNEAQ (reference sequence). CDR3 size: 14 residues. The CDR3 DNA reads TGTGCCAGCAGCTTAAGACAGGTTCTCGATGAGCAGTTCTTC. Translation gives CASSLRQVLDEQFF.

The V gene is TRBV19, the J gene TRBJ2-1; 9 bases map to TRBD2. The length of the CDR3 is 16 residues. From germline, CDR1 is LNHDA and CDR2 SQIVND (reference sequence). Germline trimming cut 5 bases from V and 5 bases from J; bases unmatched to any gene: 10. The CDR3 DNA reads TGTGCCAGTAGTCCCACGGGGACTAGCTCAAACAATGAGCAGTTCTTC. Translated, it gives CASSPTGTSSNNEQFF.

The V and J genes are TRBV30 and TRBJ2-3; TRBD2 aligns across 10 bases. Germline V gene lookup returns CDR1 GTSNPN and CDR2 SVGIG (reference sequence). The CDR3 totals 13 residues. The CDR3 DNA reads TGTGCTAGAGCGGGAGGGGTCCACAATACGCAGTATTTT. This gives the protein CARAGGVHNTQYF.

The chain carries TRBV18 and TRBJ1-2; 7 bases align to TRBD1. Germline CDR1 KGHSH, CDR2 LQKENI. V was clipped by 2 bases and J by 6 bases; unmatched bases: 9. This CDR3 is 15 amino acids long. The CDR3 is CASSPGHRGVHGYTF. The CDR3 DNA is TGTGCCAGCTCACCAGGGCACAGGGGAGTTCATGGCTACACCTTC.

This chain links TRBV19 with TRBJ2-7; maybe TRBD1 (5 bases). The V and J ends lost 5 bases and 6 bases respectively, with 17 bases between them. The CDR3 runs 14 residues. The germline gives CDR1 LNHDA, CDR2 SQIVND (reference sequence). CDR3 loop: CASSFSGGASEQYF. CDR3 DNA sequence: TGTGCCAGTAGTTTTTCGGGTGGGGCTAGCGAGCAGTACTTC.